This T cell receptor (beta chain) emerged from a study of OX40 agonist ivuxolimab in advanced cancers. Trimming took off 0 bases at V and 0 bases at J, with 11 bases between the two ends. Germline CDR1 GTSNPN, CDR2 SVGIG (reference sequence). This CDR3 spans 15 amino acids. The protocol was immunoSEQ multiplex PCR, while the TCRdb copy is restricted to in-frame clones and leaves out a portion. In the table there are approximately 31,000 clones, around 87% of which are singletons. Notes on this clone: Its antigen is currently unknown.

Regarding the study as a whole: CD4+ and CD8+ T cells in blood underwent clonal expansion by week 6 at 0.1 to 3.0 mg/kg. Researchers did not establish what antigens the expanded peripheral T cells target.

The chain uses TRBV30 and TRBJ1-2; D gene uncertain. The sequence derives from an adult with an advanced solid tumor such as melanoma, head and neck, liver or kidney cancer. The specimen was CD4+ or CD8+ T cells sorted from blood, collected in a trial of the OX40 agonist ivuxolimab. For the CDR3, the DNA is TGTGCCTGGAGTGTAAAGGAAGAGCCTAACTATGGCTACACCTTC. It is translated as CAWSVKEEPNYGYTF.